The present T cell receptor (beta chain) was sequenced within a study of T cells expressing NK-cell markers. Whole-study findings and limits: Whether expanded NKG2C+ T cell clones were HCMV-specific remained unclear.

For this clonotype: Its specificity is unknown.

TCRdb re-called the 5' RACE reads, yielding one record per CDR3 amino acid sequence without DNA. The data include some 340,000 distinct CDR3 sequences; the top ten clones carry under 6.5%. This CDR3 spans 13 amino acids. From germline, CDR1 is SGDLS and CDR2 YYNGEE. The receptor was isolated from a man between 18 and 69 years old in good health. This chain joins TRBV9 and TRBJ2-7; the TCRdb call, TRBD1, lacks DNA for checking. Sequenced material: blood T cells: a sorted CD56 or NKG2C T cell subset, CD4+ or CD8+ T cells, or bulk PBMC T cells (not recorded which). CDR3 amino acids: CASSWDGTYEQYF.